This T cell receptor beta chain was sequenced during a study of cytomegalovirus exposure and HLA in healthy donors. About the research overall: Unique TCRs numbering about 87 million, obtained from HLA-typed donors, made up an early data release. Study-wide results and caveats: For most TCR beta V segments, an earlier analysis put the productive rate at about 90% or about 30% of the time.

The V gene's germline CDR1 is SGHAT and CDR2 FQDESV (reference sequence). Trimming cost V 5 bases and J 4 bases; bases outside gene matches: 7. CDR3 size: 15 residues. As for this clone: Its antigen remains unidentified.

60 Vbeta and 13 Jbeta primers were used in PCR. Sequencing was performed with immunoSEQ multiplex PCR; in TCRdb, only in-frame clones are kept and a portion is missing. In the table there are 110,000 to 150,000 clones, roughly three quarters of which are singletons. The sequencing sample was made of PBMCs. The clonotype originates from a man younger than 35 in good health and CMV-seronegative. This chain uses TRBV11-1 with TRBJ2-3, with TRBD1 identical over 9 bases. The DNA of the CDR3 is TGTGCCAGCAGCGCTCGGACAGGGGTTCCAGATACGCAGTATTTT. It codes for CASSARTGVPDTQYF.